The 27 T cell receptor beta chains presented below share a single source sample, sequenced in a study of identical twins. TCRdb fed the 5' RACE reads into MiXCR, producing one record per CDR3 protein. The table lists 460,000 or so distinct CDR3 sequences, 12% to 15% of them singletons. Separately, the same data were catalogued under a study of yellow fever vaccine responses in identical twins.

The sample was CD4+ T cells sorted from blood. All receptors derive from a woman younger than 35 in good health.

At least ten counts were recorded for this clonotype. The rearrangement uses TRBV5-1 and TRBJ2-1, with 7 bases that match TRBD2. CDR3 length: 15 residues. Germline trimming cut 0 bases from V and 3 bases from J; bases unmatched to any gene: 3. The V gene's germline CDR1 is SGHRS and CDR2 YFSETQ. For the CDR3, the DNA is TGCGCCAGCAGCTTGGAGGGCGGGAGCTACAATGAGCAGTTCTTC. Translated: CASSLEGGSYNEQFF.

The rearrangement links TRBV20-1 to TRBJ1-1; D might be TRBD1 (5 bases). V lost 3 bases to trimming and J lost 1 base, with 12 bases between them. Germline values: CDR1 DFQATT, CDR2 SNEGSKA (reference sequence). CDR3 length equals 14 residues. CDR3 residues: CSARHRGSNTEAFF. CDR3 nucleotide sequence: TGCAGTGCTAGGCATCGGGGGTCGAACACTGAAGCTTTCTTT.

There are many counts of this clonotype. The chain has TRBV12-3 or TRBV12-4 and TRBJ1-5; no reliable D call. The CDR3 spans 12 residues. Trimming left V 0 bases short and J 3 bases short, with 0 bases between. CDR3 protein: CASSLANQPQHF. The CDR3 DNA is TGTGCCAGCAGTTTAGCCAATCAGCCCCAGCATTTT.

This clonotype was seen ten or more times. Written as DNA, the CDR3 is TGTGCCACCAGCAGAGATGGATCGCCGCGGAGCTCCTACGAGCAGTACTTC. Translated, it gives CATSRDGSPRSSYEQYF. The rearrangement links TRBV15 to TRBJ2-7; D is unresolved. The CDR3 is 17 amino acids. The germline CDR1 and CDR2 sequences are LNHNV and YYDKDF (reference sequence). V lost 0 bases to trimming and J lost 0 bases, with 15 bases between them.

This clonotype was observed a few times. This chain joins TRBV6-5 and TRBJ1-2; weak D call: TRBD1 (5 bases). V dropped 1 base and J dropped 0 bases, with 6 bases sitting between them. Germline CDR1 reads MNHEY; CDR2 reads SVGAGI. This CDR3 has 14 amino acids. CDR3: CASSYLTANYGYTF. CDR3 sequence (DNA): TGTGCCAGCAGTTACTTGACAGCTAACTATGGCTACACCTTC.

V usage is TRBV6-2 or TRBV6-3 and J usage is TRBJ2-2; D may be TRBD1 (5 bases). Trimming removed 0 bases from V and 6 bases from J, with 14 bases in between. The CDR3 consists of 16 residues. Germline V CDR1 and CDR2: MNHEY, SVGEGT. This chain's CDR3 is CASSYSIGASPGELFF. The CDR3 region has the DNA TGTGCCAGCAGTTACTCGATTGGGGCCAGCCCCGGGGAGCTGTTTTTT.

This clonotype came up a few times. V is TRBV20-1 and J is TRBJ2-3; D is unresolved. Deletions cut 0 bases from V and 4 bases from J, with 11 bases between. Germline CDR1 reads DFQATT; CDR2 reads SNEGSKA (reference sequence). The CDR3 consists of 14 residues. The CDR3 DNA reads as TGCAGTGCTAGAGACCCTAGGTCCCCAGATACGCAGTATTTT. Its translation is CSARDPRSPDTQYF.

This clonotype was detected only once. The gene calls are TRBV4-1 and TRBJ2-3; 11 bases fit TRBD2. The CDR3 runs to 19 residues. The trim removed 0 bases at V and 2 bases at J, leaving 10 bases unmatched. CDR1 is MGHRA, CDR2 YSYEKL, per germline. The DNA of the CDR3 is TGCGCCAGCAGCCAAGATCGTGGTAGCGGGAGGGCCTCCACAGATACGCAGTATTTT. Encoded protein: CASSQDRGSGRASTDTQYF.

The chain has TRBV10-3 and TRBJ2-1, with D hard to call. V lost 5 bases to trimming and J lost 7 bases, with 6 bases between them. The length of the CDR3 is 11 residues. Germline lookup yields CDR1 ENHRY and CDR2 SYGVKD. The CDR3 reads CAISKDNEQFF. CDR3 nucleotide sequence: TGTGCCATCAGTAAGGATAATGAGCAGTTCTTC.

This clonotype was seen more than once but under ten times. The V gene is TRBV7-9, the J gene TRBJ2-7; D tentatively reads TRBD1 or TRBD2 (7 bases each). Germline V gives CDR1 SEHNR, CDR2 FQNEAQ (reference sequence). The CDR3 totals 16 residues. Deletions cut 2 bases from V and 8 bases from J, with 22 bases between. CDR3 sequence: CASSLLTGRGRSQQYF. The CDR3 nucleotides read TGTGCCAGCAGCTTATTGACAGGGAGGGGGAGAAGTCAGCAGTACTTC.

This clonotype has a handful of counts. As DNA, the CDR3 is TGTGCCAGCAGCGTCCGGACAGGGAAAGGCCAAGAGACCCAGTACTTC. This encodes CASSVRTGKGQETQYF. The chain combines TRBV7-2 with TRBJ2-5, with 8 bases matching TRBD1. Germline V gene lookup returns CDR1 SGHTA and CDR2 FQGNSA. The CDR3 contains 16 residues. Trimming cost V 5 bases and J 1 base; bases outside gene matches: 9.

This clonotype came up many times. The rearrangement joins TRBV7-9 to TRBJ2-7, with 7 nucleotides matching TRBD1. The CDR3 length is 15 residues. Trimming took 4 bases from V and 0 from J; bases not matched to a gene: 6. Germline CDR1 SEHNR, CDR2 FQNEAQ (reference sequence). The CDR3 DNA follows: TGTGCCAGCAGCTCTATGACAGGGTACTCCTACGAGCAGTACTTC. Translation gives CASSSMTGYSYEQYF.

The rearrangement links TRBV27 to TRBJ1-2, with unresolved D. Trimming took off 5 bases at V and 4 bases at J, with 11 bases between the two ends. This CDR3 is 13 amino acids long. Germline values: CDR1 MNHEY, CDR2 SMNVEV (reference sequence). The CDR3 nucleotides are TGTGCCAGCAGTGCTAAGTCCCCCTATGGCTACACCTTC. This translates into CASSAKSPYGYTF.

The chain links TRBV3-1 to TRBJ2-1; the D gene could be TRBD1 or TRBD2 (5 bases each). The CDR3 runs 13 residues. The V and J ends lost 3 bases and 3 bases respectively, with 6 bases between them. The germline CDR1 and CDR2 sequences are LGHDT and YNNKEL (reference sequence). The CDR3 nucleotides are TGTGCCAGCAGCCAGGGGGACTACAATGAGCAGTTCTTC. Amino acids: CASSQGDYNEQFF.

CDR3 DNA sequence: TGTGCCAGCAACCCCAATGAGCAGTTCTTC. Residues: CASNPNEQFF. J is TRBJ2-1 and V is TRBV5-5; D ambiguous. CDR3 length equals 10 residues. V was cut by 6 bases and J by 6 bases, with 4 bases left in between. Looked up from germline, CDR1 is SGHKS and CDR2 is YYEKEE (reference sequence).

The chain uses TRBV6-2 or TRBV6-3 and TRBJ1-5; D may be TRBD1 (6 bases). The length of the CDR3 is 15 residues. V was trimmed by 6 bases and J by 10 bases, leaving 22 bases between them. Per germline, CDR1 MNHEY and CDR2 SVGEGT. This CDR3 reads CASRSSGQIGGPQHF. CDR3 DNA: TGTGCCAGCAGATCCTCGGGACAAATAGGAGGACCCCAGCATTTT.

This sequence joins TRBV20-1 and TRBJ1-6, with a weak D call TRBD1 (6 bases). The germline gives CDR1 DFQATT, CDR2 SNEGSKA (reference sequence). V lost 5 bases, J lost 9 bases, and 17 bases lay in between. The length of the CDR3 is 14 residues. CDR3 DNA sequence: TGCAGTGCTTCCAGTCGGGCAGGGGTTTCACCCCTCCACTTT. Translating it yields CSASSRAGVSPLHF.

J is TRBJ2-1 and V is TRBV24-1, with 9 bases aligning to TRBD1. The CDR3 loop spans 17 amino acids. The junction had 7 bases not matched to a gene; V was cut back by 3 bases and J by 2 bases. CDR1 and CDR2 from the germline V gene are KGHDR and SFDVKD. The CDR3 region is CATSDPRQGVTYNEQFF. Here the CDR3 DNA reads TGTGCCACCAGTGATCCCAGACAGGGGGTTACCTACAATGAGCAGTTCTTC.

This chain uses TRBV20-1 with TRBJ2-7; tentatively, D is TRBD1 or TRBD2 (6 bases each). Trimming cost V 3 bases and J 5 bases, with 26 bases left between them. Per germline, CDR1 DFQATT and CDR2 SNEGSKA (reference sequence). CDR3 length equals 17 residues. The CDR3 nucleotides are TGCAGTGCTAGCCTCCCTAGTAGGGGGGCGCGAGCCCACGAGCAGTACTTC. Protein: CSASLPSRGARAHEQYF.

The CDR3 coding sequence is TGTGCCAGCAGCTTGCGACAGGGGGCGCCTACCGGGGAGCTGTTTTTT. It translates to CASSLRQGAPTGELFF. The rearrangement joins TRBV5-4 to TRBJ2-2, with TRBD1 matching 10 bases. After removal of 1 base from V and 5 bases from J, the junction contained 5 bases not matched to a gene. Germline V gene sequence: CDR1 SGHNT, CDR2 YYREEE (reference sequence). The CDR3 extends over 16 amino acids.

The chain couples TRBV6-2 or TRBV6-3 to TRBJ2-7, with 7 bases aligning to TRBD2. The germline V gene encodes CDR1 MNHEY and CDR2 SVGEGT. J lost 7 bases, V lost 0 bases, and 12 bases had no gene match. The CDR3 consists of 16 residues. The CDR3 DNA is TGTGCCAGCAGTTACTCGACTCTAGCGGACCCTATGGAGCAGTACTTC. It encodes CASSYSTLADPMEQYF.

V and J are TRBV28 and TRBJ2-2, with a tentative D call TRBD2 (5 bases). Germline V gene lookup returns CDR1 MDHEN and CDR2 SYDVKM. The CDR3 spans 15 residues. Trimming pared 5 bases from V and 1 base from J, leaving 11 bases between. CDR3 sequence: CASSKSAGNTGELFF. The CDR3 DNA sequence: TGTGCCAGCAGTAAATCGGCGGGGAACACCGGGGAGCTGTTTTTT. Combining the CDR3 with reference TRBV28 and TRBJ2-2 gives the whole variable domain DVKVTQSSRYLVKRTGEKVFLECVQDMDHENMFWYRQDPGLGLRLIYFSYDVKMKEKGDIPEGYSVSREKKERFSLILESASTNQTSMYLCASSKSAGNTGELFFGEGSRLTVL.

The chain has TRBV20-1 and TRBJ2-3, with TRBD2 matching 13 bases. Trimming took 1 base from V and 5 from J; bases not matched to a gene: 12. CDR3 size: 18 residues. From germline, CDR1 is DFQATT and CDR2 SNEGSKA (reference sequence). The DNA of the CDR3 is TGCAGTGCTAGAGCTCAGGGGGGGACTAGCGGGATCGGAGATACGCAGTATTTT. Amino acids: CSARAQGGTSGIGDTQYF.

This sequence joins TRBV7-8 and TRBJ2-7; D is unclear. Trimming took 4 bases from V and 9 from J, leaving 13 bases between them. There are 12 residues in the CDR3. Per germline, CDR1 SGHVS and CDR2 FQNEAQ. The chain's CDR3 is CASSSIISGQYF. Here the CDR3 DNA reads TGTGCCAGCAGCTCGATCATTTCTGGGCAGTACTTC.

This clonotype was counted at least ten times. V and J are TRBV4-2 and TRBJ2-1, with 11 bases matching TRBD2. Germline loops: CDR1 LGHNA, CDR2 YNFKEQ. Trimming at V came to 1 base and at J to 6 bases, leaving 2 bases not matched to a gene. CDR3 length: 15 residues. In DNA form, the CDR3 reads TGTGCCAGCAGCCAAGTGACTAGCGGGGTCAATGAGCAGTTCTTC. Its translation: CASSQVTSGVNEQFF.

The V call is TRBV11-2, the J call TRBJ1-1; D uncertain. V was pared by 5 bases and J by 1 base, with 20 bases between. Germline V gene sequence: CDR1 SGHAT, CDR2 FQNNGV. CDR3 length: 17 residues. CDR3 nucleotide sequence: TGTGCCAGCAGCCCGCATCGATCTCTGCAGTCGAACACTGAAGCTTTCTTT. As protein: CASSPHRSLQSNTEAFF.

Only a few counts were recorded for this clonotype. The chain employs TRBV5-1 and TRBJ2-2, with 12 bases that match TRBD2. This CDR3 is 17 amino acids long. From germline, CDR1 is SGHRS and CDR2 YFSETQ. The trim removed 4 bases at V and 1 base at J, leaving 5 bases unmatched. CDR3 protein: CASSGSGLAGNTGELFF. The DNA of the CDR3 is TGCGCCAGCAGCGGATCGGGACTAGCGGGGAACACCGGGGAGCTGTTTTTT.